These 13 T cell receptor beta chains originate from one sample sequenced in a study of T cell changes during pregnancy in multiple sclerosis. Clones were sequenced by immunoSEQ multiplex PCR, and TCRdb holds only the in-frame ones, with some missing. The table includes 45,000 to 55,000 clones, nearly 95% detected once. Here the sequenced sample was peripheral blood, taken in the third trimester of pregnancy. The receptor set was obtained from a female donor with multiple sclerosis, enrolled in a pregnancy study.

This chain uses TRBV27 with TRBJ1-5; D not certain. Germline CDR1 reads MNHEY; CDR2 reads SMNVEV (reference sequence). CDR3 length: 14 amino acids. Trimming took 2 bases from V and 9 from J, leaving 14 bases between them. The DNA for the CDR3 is TGTGCCAGCAGTTTAATGGCAGGACGGGGGCCCCAGCATTTT. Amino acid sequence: CASSLMAGRGPQHF.

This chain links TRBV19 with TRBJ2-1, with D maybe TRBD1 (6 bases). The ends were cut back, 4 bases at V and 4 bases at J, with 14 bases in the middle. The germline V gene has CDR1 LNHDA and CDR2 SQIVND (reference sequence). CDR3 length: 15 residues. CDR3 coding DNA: TGTGCCAGTAGTAACCGGGACAACGGATACAATGAGCAGTTCTTC. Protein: CASSNRDNGYNEQFF.

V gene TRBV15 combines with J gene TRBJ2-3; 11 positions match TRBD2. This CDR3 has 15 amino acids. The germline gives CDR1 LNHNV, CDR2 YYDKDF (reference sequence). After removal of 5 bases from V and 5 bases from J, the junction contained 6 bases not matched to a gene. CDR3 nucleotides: TGTGCCACCAGCTTTACTAGCGGGGGAGGAGATACGCAGTATTTT. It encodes CATSFTSGGGDTQYF.

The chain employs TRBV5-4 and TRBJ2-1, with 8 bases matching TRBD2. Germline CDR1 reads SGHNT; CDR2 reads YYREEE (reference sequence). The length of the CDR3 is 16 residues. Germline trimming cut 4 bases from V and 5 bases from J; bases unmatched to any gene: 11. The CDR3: CASSRAQTSGDNEQFF. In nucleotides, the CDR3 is TGTGCCAGCAGCCGCGCCCAAACTAGCGGCGACAATGAGCAGTTCTTC.

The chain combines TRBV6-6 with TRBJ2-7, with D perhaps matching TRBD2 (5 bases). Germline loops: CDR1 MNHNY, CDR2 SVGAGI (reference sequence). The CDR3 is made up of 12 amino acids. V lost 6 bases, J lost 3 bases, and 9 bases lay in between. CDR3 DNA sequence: TGTGCCAGCAGACTAGTAGGCTACGAGCAGTACTTC. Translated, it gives CASRLVGYEQYF.

The chain's CDR3 is CASSPPGQGAREAFF. The CDR3 bases are TGTGCCAGCAGCCCCCCGGGACAGGGGGCTCGTGAAGCTTTCTTT. V gene TRBV5-5 combines with J gene TRBJ1-1; 12 bases map to TRBD1. This CDR3 comprises 15 residues. Losses at the gene ends were 4 bases for V and 7 bases for J; bases not matched to a gene: 8. Germline V gene lookup returns CDR1 SGHKS and CDR2 YYEKEE (reference sequence). The complete variable domain, with remaining parts taken from reference TRBV5-5 and TRBJ1-1, reads DAGVTQSPTHLIKTRGQQVTLRCSPISGHKSVSWYQQVLGQGPQFIFQYYEKEERGRGNFPDRFSARQFPNYSSELNVNALLLGDSALYLCASSPPGQGAREAFFGQGTRLTVV.

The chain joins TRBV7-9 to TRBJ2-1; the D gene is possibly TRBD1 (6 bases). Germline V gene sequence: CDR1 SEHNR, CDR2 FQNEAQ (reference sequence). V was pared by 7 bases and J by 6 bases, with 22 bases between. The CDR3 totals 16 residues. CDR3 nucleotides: TGTGCCAGCACCCACTTAGAGAACAGGGAATTCAATGAGCAGTTCTTC. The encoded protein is CASTHLENREFNEQFF.

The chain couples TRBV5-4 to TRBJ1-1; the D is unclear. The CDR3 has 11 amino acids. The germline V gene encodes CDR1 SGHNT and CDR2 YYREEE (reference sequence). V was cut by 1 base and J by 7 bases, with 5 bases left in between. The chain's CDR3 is CASSLNGEAFF. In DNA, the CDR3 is TGTGCCAGCAGCTTGAACGGTGAAGCTTTCTTT. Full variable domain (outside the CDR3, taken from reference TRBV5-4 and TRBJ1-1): ETGVTQSPTHLIKTRGQQVTLRCSSQSGHNTVSWYQQALGQGPQFIFQYYREEENGRGNFPPRFSGLQFPNYSSELNVNALELDDSALYLCASSLNGEAFFGQGTRLTVV.

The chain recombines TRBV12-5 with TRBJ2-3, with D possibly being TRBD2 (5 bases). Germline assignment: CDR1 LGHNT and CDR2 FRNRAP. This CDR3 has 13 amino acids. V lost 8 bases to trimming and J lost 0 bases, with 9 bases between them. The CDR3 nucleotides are TGTGCTAGTTCCGGGGTGAGCACAGATACGCAGTATTTT. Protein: CASSGVSTDTQYF.

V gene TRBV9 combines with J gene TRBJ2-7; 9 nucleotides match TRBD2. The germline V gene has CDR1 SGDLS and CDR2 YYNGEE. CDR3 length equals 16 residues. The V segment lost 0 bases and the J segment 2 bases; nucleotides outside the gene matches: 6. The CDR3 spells CASSVAAGGGPYEQYF. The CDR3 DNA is TGTGCCAGCAGCGTAGCAGCGGGGGGAGGCCCCTACGAGCAGTACTTC.

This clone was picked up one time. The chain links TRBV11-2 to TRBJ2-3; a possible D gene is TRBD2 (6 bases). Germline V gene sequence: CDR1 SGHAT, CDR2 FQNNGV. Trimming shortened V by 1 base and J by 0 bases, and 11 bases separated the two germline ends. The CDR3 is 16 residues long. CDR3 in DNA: TGTGCCAGCAGCTTAGCTGCAGGGACTAGCACAGATACGCAGTATTTT. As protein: CASSLAAGTSTDTQYF.

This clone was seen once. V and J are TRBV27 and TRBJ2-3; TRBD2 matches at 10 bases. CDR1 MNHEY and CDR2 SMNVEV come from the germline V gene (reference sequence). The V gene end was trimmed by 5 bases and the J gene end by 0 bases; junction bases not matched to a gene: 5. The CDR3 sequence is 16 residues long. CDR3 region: CASSSLAGESTDTQYF. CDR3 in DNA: TGTGCCAGCAGTAGTCTAGCGGGAGAGAGCACAGATACGCAGTATTTT.

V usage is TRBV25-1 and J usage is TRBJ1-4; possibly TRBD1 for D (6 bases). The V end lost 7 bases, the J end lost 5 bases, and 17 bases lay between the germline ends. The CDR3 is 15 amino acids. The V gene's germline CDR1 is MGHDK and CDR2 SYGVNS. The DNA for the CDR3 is TGTGCCAGCAAAGGCCGAGGACAGCGCAATGAAAAACTGTTTTTT. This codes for CASKGRGQRNEKLFF.